This T cell receptor (beta chain) is from a study of T cell responses to AZD1222 COVID-19 vaccine. For the study at large: Second-dose timings of about 4 or about 12 weeks were pooled. Broader study findings: Repertoire sampling was restricted to post-peak T cell response timepoints.

Assay: immunoSEQ multiplex PCR; the TCRdb copy retains only in-frame clones and omits some. The sample has about 140,000 clones; nearly 95% are singletons. Comment on this clone: Its specificity is not known.

The CDR3 sequence is 16 residues long. V lost 6 bases and J lost 2, with 20 bases in between. Germline-derived CDR1 and CDR2 are SGHRS and YFSETQ. Specimen: peripheral blood, collected on day 0 of AZD1222 vaccination. This receptor was obtained from an adult in good health. The chain is built from TRBV5-1 and TRBJ2-5; the D gene is possibly TRBD2 (7 bases). CDR3 nucleotide sequence: TGCGCCAGCACCCCCTGGGGGGGCGTAGGACAAGAGACCCAGTACTTC. Translated: CASTPWGGVGQETQYF.